The 31 T cell receptor beta chains reported below all come from one sample, sequenced in a study of graft-versus-host responses after intestinal transplantation. Only in-frame clones appear in the TCRdb table, and some are missing; sequencing was by immunoSEQ multiplex PCR. The table records some 120,000 clones, more than 90% of them present only once. No antigen is known for these receptors. The sequenced sample was unstimulated CD4+ T cells sorted from spleen or lymph node cells, obtained before transplant. The source of these receptors is a human donor who was the organ donor for an intestinal transplant.

The rearrangement links TRBV6-1 to TRBJ2-7; 7 bases map to TRBD1. The germline V gene has CDR1 MNHNS and CDR2 SASEGT. The CDR3 extends over 16 amino acids. V was pared by 2 bases and J by 5 bases, with 12 bases of the junction left unmatched. The CDR3 loop is CASSEIFPGQRHEQYF. The CDR3, as DNA: TGTGCCAGCAGTGAAATTTTTCCGGGACAGAGACACGAGCAGTACTTC.

The J gene is TRBJ2-3, the V gene TRBV4-2; 8 bases agree with TRBD2. Unmatched junction bases numbered 8, after V lost 4 bases and J lost 5 bases. Germline lookup yields CDR1 LGHNA and CDR2 YNFKEQ. The CDR3 is made up of 15 amino acids. CDR3 protein: CASSPEGLAGDTQYF. The DNA for the CDR3 is TGTGCCAGCAGCCCGGAAGGGCTAGCGGGAGATACGCAGTATTTT.

The chain links TRBV6-1 to TRBJ2-2, with 8 bases identical to TRBD1. From germline, CDR1 is MNHNS and CDR2 SASEGT. Unmatched junction bases numbered 2, after V lost 4 bases and J lost 1 base. CDR3 length equals 15 residues. The CDR3, as DNA: TGTGCCAGCAGTGTACAGGGGGTGAACACCGGGGAGCTGTTTTTT. Translating it yields CASSVQGVNTGELFF.

This chain joins TRBV7-2 and TRBJ2-5; possible D gene TRBD2, 6 bases. The germline V gene has CDR1 SGHTA and CDR2 FQGNSA. Deletions cut 0 bases from V and 3 bases from J, with 11 bases between. CDR3 size: 15 residues. CDR3: CASSLAGGFKETQYF. Here the CDR3 DNA reads TGTGCCAGCAGCTTAGCCGGAGGGTTCAAAGAGACCCAGTACTTC.

V is TRBV10-2 and J is TRBJ1-5; D gene uncertain. Germline lookup yields CDR1 WSHSY and CDR2 SAAADI. The CDR3 covers 14 residues. V lost 4 bases and J 2 bases, leaving 9 bases between the germline ends. CDR3 sequence: CASSVAGGNQPQHF. The CDR3 coding sequence is TGCGCCAGCAGTGTCGCAGGAGGCAATCAGCCCCAGCATTTT.

The V call is TRBV5-1, the J call TRBJ1-1; TRBD1 agrees at 9 bases. Germline V CDR1 and CDR2: SGHRS, YFSETQ. This CDR3 has 14 residues. Trimming cost V 2 bases and J 8 bases; bases outside gene matches: 7. CDR3 sequence: CASSLLGQGPEAFF. The CDR3 nucleotides read TGCGCCAGCAGCTTATTGGGACAGGGCCCCGAAGCTTTCTTT.

The sample holds a few counts of this clone. The V call is TRBV19, the J call TRBJ2-7; a possible D gene is TRBD1 (6 bases). The CDR3 spans 12 residues. V was cut by 10 bases and J by 0 bases, with 10 bases left in between. Germline V CDR1 and CDR2: LNHDA, SQIVND (reference sequence). Here the CDR3 reads CATRTVSYEQYF. The CDR3 DNA reads as TGTGCCACCAGGACAGTCTCCTACGAGCAGTACTTC.

DNA for the CDR3: TGTGCCAGCAGCACCTTCGGGGGAGGCGTCTATGGCTACACCTTC. Its translation: CASSTFGGGVYGYTF. V gene TRBV28 combines with J gene TRBJ1-2; possible D gene TRBD1, 5 bases. The ends were cut back, 6 bases at V and 4 bases at J, with 18 bases in the middle. The CDR3 covers 15 residues. CDR1 is MDHEN, CDR2 SYDVKM, per germline.

The chain couples TRBV6-1 to TRBJ1-2, with 8 bases aligning to TRBD1. The CDR3 runs to 16 residues. After removal of 1 base from V and 3 bases from J, the junction contained 7 bases not matched to a gene. CDR1 is MNHNS and CDR2 is SASEGT in the germline V gene. DNA for the CDR3: TGTGCCAGCAGTGAAGAGGGGACAGGCGGCTACTATGGCTACACCTTC. This gives the protein CASSEEGTGGYYGYTF.

The V gene is TRBV7-6, the J gene TRBJ2-5; D ambiguous. Trimming pared 5 bases from V and 1 base from J, leaving 5 bases between. The CDR3 runs to 12 residues. Per the germline V gene, CDR1 is SGHVS and CDR2 is FNYEAQ. This CDR3 is CASSRSQETQYF. The CDR3 DNA sequence: TGTGCCAGCAGCCGGTCCCAAGAGACCCAGTACTTC.

CDR3 region: CASSNPSHYTDTQYF. The CDR3 DNA is TGTGCCAGCAGTAACCCCAGCCACTACACAGATACGCAGTATTTT. The chain combines TRBV6-6 with TRBJ2-3; the D is unclear. Trimming stripped 5 bases from V and 2 bases from J, with 14 bases between. The CDR3 runs to 15 residues. Looked up from germline, CDR1 is MNHNY and CDR2 is SVGAGI (reference sequence).

This clone was observed once. This chain links TRBV13 with TRBJ2-3, with D possibly matching TRBD2 (6 bases). The CDR3 covers 17 residues. Trimming removed 4 bases from V and 0 bases from J, with 17 bases in between. Per germline, CDR1 PRHDT and CDR2 FYEKMQ (reference sequence). The CDR3 is CASSSVTERASTDTQYF. CDR3 sequence (DNA): TGTGCCAGCAGCTCAGTTACGGAGCGGGCAAGCACAGATACGCAGTATTTT.

CDR3 amino acids: CASSLNRGDTQYF. The DNA of the CDR3 is TGTGCCAGCAGCTTAAACAGGGGGGATACGCAGTATTTT. The chain recombines TRBV7-3 with TRBJ2-3, with 8 bases that match TRBD1. Losses at the gene ends were 1 base for V and 6 bases for J; bases not matched to a gene: 0. Germline V lookup: CDR1 SGHTA, CDR2 FQGTGA. The CDR3 has 13 residues.

The V and J genes are TRBV18 and TRBJ2-7, with a weak D call TRBD2 (6 bases). V dropped 6 bases and J dropped 0 bases, with 18 bases sitting between them. Looked up from germline, CDR1 is KGHSH and CDR2 is LQKENI. CDR3 length: 16 amino acids. The chain's CDR3 is CASSARVADRSYEQYF. The CDR3 coding sequence is TGTGCCAGCTCCGCCCGGGTAGCGGACCGCTCCTACGAGCAGTACTTC.

The gene calls are TRBV27 and TRBJ2-7; TRBD1 matches 9 bases. CDR3 size: 15 residues. From germline, CDR1 is MNHEY and CDR2 SMNVEV (reference sequence). V lost 4 bases to trimming and J lost 3 bases; unmatched junction nucleotides: 7. The CDR3 sequence is CASSYTATGGYEQYF. The DNA of the CDR3 is TGTGCCAGCAGTTACACTGCGACAGGGGGCTACGAGCAGTACTTC.

The V gene is TRBV6-5, the J gene TRBJ1-2; D uncertain. The CDR3 spans 14 residues. With 5 bases removed from V and 2 bases from J, the gap between germline ends came to 12 bases. Per germline, CDR1 MNHEY and CDR2 SVGAGI. This CDR3 is CASSGSIMNYGYTF. DNA for the CDR3: TGTGCCAGCAGTGGTAGCATTATGAACTATGGCTACACCTTC.

The rearrangement joins TRBV4-1 to TRBJ1-3; D gene ambiguous. The V gene's germline CDR1 is MGHRA and CDR2 YSYEKL. CDR3 size: 15 residues. Trimming removed 1 base from V and 0 bases from J, with 7 bases in between. This CDR3 reads CASSQAVTSGNTIYF. The CDR3 nucleotides are TGCGCCAGCAGCCAAGCCGTCACCTCTGGAAACACCATATATTTT.

The chain recombines TRBV6-1 with TRBJ1-4; D is ambiguous. Per the germline V gene, CDR1 is MNHNS and CDR2 is SASEGT. This CDR3 contains 14 residues. V was trimmed by 2 bases and J by 5 bases, leaving 9 bases between them. The CDR3 nucleotides are TGTGCCAGCAGTGAACGTTCGGGGAATGAAAAACTGTTTTTT. Residues: CASSERSGNEKLFF.

CDR3 amino acids: CASSLGNEQYF. The CDR3 DNA is TGTGCCAGCAGCTTAGGCAACGAGCAGTACTTC. The genes are TRBV7-2 and TRBJ2-7; no reliable D call. Trimming pared 1 base from V and 5 bases from J, leaving 3 bases between. Germline V gives CDR1 SGHTA, CDR2 FQGNSA. The CDR3 has 11 amino acids.

The chain carries TRBV10-3 and TRBJ2-3; D is unclear. CDR1 and CDR2 (germline): ENHRY, SYGVKD. V gave up 8 bases and J gave up 0 bases, with 12 bases separating them. CDR3 length: 14 residues. Here the CDR3 DNA reads TGTGCCATCCCAGAAGGCCCTAGCACAGATACGCAGTATTTT. This codes for CAIPEGPSTDTQYF.

This rearrangement joins TRBV5-1 to TRBJ2-3; 10 positions agree with TRBD2. The junction had 8 bases not matched to a gene; V was cut back by 3 bases and J by 7 bases. The CDR3 contains 15 residues. Germline assignment: CDR1 SGHRS and CDR2 YFSETQ. CDR3 sequence reads: CASSSLRTSGNTQYF. The CDR3 DNA reads TGCGCCAGCAGCTCACTCCGGACTAGCGGAAATACGCAGTATTTT.

The V gene is TRBV11-2, the J gene TRBJ2-7, with D uncertain. From germline, CDR1 is SGHAT and CDR2 FQNNGV. Trimming pared 3 bases from V and 7 bases from J, leaving 7 bases between. The CDR3 covers 11 residues. The CDR3: CASSFLGEQYF. The CDR3 region has the DNA TGTGCCAGCAGCTTTCTGGGAGAGCAGTACTTC.

The rearrangement links TRBV30 to TRBJ1-1, with D possibly matching TRBD1 (5 bases). V lost 2 bases, J lost 8 bases, and 12 bases lay in between. From germline, CDR1 is GTSNPN and CDR2 SVGIG (reference sequence). The CDR3 extends over 12 amino acids. Here the CDR3 reads CAWSRDLGEAFF. The CDR3 DNA reads TGTGCCTGGAGTAGGGACCTGGGGGAAGCTTTCTTT.

This chain joins TRBV7-8 and TRBJ2-7, with unresolved D. CDR1 and CDR2 (germline): SGHVS, FQNEAQ. V dropped 1 base and J dropped 6 bases, with 13 bases sitting between them. This CDR3 has 14 amino acids. CDR3 sequence (DNA): TGTGCCAGCAGCTTAGGAAGTTCGGTGAGCGAGCAGTACTTC. Translation: CASSLGSSVSEQYF.

The CDR3 region is CASSLRGAERDEQYF. As DNA, the CDR3 is TGTGCCAGCAGCTTACGTGGGGCCGAAAGGGACGAGCAGTACTTC. V usage is TRBV11-2 and J usage is TRBJ2-7; D might be TRBD1 (5 bases). Trimming took 2 bases from V and 5 from J, leaving 16 bases between them. This CDR3 comprises 15 residues. In germline, CDR1 is SGHAT, CDR2 FQNNGV.

The chain links TRBV7-2 to TRBJ1-1; 10 nucleotides line up with TRBD1. The CDR3 consists of 15 residues. V shed 1 base, J shed 2 bases, and the junction held 1 base outside the gene matches. CDR1 SGHTA and CDR2 FQGNSA come from the germline V gene. The CDR3, as DNA: TGTGCCAGCAGCTTAGTGACAGGGGGCAACACTGAAGCTTTCTTT. Translated: CASSLVTGGNTEAFF.

With respect to this clone: Compared with germline, one end of the junction differs, possibly owing to a read error. The chain joins TRBV6-5 to TRBJ1-3; D remains unclear. CDR1 and CDR2 from the germline V gene are MNHEY and SVGAGI. CDR3 length: 15 amino acids. CDR3 region: CAISKTVSSGNTIYF. CDR3 sequence (DNA): TGTGCCATCAGTAAGACGGTGAGCTCTGGAAACACCATATATTTT.

V is TRBV11-2 and J is TRBJ1-3, with D possibly being TRBD1 (6 bases). The germline V and J ends were trimmed by 2 bases and 3 bases, with 11 bases remaining between them. Germline V gene data show CDR1 as SGHAT and CDR2 as FQNNGV. The CDR3 is 15 residues long. This chain's CDR3 is CASSLSTGYGNTIYF. In DNA, the CDR3 is TGTGCCAGCAGCTTATCCACAGGGTATGGAAACACCATATATTTT.

V is TRBV10-3 and J is TRBJ2-5; maybe TRBD2 (5 bases). The ends were cut back, 11 bases at V and 5 bases at J, with 18 bases in the middle. The CDR3 totals 13 residues. Germline-derived CDR1 and CDR2 are ENHRY and SYGVKD. The CDR3 sequence: CAVGLNLVETQYF. As DNA, the CDR3 is TGTGCCGTAGGACTCAATTTGGTGGAGACCCAGTACTTC.

The rearrangement joins TRBV5-6 to TRBJ2-1, with D maybe TRBD2 (6 bases). Germline CDR1 reads SGHDT; CDR2 reads YYEEEE. There are 12 residues in the CDR3. The V end lost 2 bases, the J end lost 10 bases, and 10 bases lay between the germline ends. As DNA, the CDR3 is TGTGCCAGCAGCTTTGGGGGGTACGAGCAGTTCTTC. Its translation: CASSFGGYEQFF.

The chain employs TRBV28 and TRBJ2-7; a possible D gene is TRBD1 (6 bases). CDR1 and CDR2 (germline): MDHEN, SYDVKM. V was trimmed by 4 bases and J by 2 bases, leaving 15 bases between them. The CDR3 is 15 amino acids. This CDR3 is CASSSPTGWAYEQYF. CDR3 nucleotides: TGTGCCAGCAGTTCACCGACAGGATGGGCCTACGAGCAGTACTTC.